This T cell receptor (beta chain) was profiled in a study of CD8 T cells in ankylosing spondylitis. General observations from the study: Relatively scarce in peripheral blood, disease-linked clones were CD8+. Earlier reports found some motif variants in synovial fluid and blood in reactive arthritis. Seemingly distinctive of ankylosing spondylitis blood was a TCR beta motif formed by eight highly homologous variants. Reportedly, matched ankylosing spondylitis synovial fluid was significantly enriched for disease-linked clones.

This clonotype occurred a few times. Its antigen is unknown. V lost 7 bases to trimming and J lost 2 bases, with 11 bases between them. The CDR3 totals 13 residues. In germline, CDR1 is MNHNS, CDR2 SASEGT. As the method for making TCR beta libraries, quantitative 5'-RACE with molecular barcodes was used. TCRdb redid the calling of the 5' RACE reads with MiXCR, one entry per CDR3 protein. The sample has 800,000 to 900,000 distinct CDR3 sequences, 10% to 15% seen once; the top ten hold just over 0.5%. The origin of this receptor is a male donor with ankylosing spondylitis. The rearrangement joins TRBV6-1 to TRBJ1-2; D gene unclear. Sequenced material: blood, either unsorted or a sorted T cell fraction (not recorded which). The DNA for the CDR3 is TGTGCCAGCACGGCGGCAGCCAACTATGGCTACACCTTC. Encoded protein: CASTAAANYGYTF.